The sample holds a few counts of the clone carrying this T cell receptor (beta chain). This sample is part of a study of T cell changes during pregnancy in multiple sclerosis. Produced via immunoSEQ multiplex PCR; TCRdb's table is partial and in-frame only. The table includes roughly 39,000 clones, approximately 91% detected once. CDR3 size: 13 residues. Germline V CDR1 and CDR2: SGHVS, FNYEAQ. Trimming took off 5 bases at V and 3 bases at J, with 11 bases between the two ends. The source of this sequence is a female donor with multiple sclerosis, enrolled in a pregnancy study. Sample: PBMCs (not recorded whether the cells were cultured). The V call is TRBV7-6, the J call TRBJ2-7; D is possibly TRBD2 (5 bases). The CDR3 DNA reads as TGTGCCAGCAGCGATAGTGAGGGCTACGAGCAGTACTTC. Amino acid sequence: CASSDSEGYEQYF. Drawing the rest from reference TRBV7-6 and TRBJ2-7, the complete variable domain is GAGVSQSPRYKVTKRGQDVALRCDPISGHVSLYWYRQALGQGPEFLTYFNYEAQQDKSGLPNDRFSAERPEGSISTLTIQRTEQRDSAMYRCASSDSEGYEQYFGPGTRLTVT.